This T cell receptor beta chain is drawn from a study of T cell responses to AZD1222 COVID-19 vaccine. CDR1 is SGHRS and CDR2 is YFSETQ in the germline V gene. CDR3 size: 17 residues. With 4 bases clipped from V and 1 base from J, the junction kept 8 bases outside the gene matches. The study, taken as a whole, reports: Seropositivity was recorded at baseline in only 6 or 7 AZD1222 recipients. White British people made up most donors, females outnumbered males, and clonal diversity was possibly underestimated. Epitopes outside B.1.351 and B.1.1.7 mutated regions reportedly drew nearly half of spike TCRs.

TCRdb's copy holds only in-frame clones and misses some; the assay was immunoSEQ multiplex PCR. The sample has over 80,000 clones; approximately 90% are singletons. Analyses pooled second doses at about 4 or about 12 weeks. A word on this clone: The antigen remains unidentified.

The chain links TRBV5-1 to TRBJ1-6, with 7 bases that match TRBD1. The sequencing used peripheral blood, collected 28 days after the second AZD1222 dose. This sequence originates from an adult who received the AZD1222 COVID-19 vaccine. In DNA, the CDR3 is TGCGCCAGCAGCACAGGGGTTTCGAGGTCCTATAATTCACCCCTCCACTTT. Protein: CASSTGVSRSYNSPLHF.